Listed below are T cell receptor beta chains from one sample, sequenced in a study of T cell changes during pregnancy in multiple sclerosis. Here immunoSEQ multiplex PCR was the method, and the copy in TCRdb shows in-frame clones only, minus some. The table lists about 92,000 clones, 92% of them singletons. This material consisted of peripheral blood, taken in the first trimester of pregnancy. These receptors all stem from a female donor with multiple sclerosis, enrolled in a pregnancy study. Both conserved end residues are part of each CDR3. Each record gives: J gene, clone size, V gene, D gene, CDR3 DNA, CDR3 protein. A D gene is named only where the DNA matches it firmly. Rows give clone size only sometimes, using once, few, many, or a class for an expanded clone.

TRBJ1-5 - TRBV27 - TGTGCCAGCAGTTTATCAGATGGGGGGGGTCAGCCCCAGCATTTT CASSLSDGGGQPQHF
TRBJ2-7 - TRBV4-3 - TGCGCCAGCAGCCAAGAGGGGGGAGTCGGTTACGAGCAGTACTTC CASSQEGGVGYEQYF
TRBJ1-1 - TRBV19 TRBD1 TGTGCCAGTTCCCAAACGCCGGGACAGGGAACTGAAGCTTTCTTT CASSQTPGQGTEAFF
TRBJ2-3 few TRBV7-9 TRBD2 TGTGCCAGCAGCTTAATCGGGACTAGCGGGCCCCCCCAGTATTTT CASSLIGTSGPPQYF
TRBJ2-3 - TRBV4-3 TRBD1 TGCGCCAGCAGCCCAGAACCAGGGGGTTTGTCAGATACGCAGTATTTT CASSPEPGGLSDTQYF
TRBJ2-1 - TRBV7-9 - TGTGCCAGCAGCTCCCGGACATCTTACAATGAGCAGTTCTTC CASSSRTSYNEQFF
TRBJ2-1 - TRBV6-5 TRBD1 TGTGCCAGCAGGGACAGGGGGCCAGGTGAGCAGTTCTTC CASRDRGPGEQFF
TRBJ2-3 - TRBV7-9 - TGTGCCAGCAGCTTCCCTCGGGTGGGAGACGGCACAGATACGCAGTATTTT CASSFPRVGDGTDTQYF
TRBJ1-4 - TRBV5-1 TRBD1 TGCGCCAGCAGATCCGGGACAGGGGCCACTAATGAAAAACTGTTTTTT CASRSGTGATNEKLFF
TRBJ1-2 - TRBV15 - TGTGCCACCAGCAGAGGGCTGGAGGGCTATGGCTACACCTTC CATSRGLEGYGYTF
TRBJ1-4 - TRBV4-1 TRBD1 TGCGCCAGCAGCCAAAAGCTTACCGGGACAGGGCGGATCTTAGATGAAAAACTGTTTTTT CASSQKLTGTGRILDEKLFF
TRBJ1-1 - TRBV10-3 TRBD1 TGTGCCACCTCCGACAGGGGGACGAACACTGAAGCTTTCTTT CATSDRGTNTEAFF
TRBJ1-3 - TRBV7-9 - TGTGCCAGCACCCCTATGGGAGGGCCTGGAAACACCATATATTTT CASTPMGGPGNTIYF